The present TCR beta chain was sequenced within a study of radiotherapy plus CTLA-4 blockade in lung cancer. Whole-study context: The study recorded objective responses in roughly 20% of patients and disease control in about 31%.

This clone was seen a few times. CDR3 length: 13 residues. From germline, CDR1 is MNHNS and CDR2 SASEGT. Trimming pared 6 bases from V and 2 bases from J, leaving 10 bases between. Assay used: immunoSEQ multiplex PCR; TCRdb lists only in-frame clones, some missing. The sample yields around 90,000 clones, 80% to 90% seen once. The source of this sequence is a human donor with non-small cell lung cancer who had stable disease on radiotherapy plus ipilimumab. V is TRBV6-1 and J is TRBJ1-1; D is undetermined. This material consisted of peripheral blood, taken from a patient treated with radiotherapy plus ipilimumab. The CDR3 spells CASRSTVNTEAFF. CDR3 coding DNA: TGTGCCAGCAGGTCGACGGTAAACACTGAAGCTTTCTTT.